One sample yielded the 27 T cell receptor beta chains listed below, sequenced in a study of monozygotic twins with inflammatory bowel disease. TCRdb re-called the 5' RACE reads; every CDR3 protein appears as one record, without DNA. This sample's table has about 300,000 distinct CDR3 sequences. The specimen was blood. Receptor source: a human donor with ulcerative colitis or Crohn's disease, or a healthy co-twin of an affected twin (not recorded which).

This clonotype is labeled large based on frequency. The chain recombines TRBV5-4 with TRBJ2-2; the TCRdb call, TRBD2, lacks DNA for checking. CDR3 size: 16 residues. CDR1 is SGHNT, CDR2 YYREEE, per germline (reference sequence). CDR3 sequence reads: CASSSHTRRTGGELFF.

CDR3 protein: CASSSDRVKRETYEQYF. The chain couples TRBV7-9 to TRBJ2-7; there is no DNA to check the TCRdb D call of TRBD1. This CDR3 contains 17 residues. The germline gives CDR1 SEHNR, CDR2 FQNEAQ (reference sequence).

The genes are TRBV20-1 and TRBJ2-1; checking the TCRdb D call of TRBD1 is not possible without DNA. CDR3 length: 11 residues. Germline lookup yields CDR1 DFQATT and CDR2 SNEGSKA (reference sequence). The CDR3: CSAAPGTGKFF.

V usage is TRBV19 and J usage is TRBJ2-7; TCRdb proposes TRBD2, but this gene call is untestable without DNA. The CDR3 spans 15 residues. Per germline, CDR1 LNHDA and CDR2 SQIVND (reference sequence). CDR3 sequence: CASSIKGAENYEQYF. Together with reference TRBV19 and TRBJ2-7, the CDR3 gives the full variable domain: DGGITQSPKYLFRKEGQNVTLSCEQNLNHDAMYWYRQDPGQGLRLIYYSQIVNDFQKGDIAEGYSVSREKKESFPLTVTSAQKNPTAFYLCASSIKGAENYEQYFGPGTRLTVT.

The chain is built from TRBV4-2 and TRBJ2-3; the D call of TRBD2 rests on TCRdb alone, since no DNA is present to check it. This CDR3 has 13 residues. Germline lookup yields CDR1 LGHNA and CDR2 YNFKEQ. CDR3 protein: CAVRAASTDTQYF.

The chain combines TRBV27 with TRBJ2-2. The V gene's germline CDR1 is MNHEY and CDR2 SMNVEV (reference sequence). The CDR3 has 16 residues. CDR3 region: CASSTGGYANTGELFF.

The chain couples TRBV7-8 to TRBJ2-5; TCRdb returns TRBD2, unconfirmable since there is no DNA. The CDR3 length is 15 residues. Germline CDR1 is SGHVS and CDR2 is FQNEAQ. The CDR3 spells CASCLRPSGGETQYF.

The chain has TRBV2 and TRBJ2-7; without DNA, the TCRdb call of TRBD1 cannot be checked. The CDR3 totals 12 residues. From germline, CDR1 is SNHLY and CDR2 FYNNEI. This CDR3 is CASKGGSYEQYF. Together with reference TRBV2 and TRBJ2-7, the CDR3 gives the full variable domain: EPEVTQTPSHQVTQMGQEVILRCVPISNHLYFYWYRQILGQKVEFLVSFYNNEISEKSEIFDDQFSVERPDGSNFTLKIRSTKLEDSAMYFCASKGGSYEQYFGPGTRLTVT.

CDR3 in amino acids: CASRESNQPQHF. V and J are TRBV28 and TRBJ1-5. The CDR3 is made up of 12 amino acids. The germline V gene has CDR1 MDHEN and CDR2 SYDVKM.

The chain employs TRBV6-2 or TRBV6-3 and TRBJ2-6; TCRdb proposes TRBD1, but this gene call is untestable without DNA. Looked up from germline, CDR1 is MNHEY and CDR2 is SVGEGT. The CDR3 contains 15 residues. The CDR3 spells CASSYSRGGTEVLTF.

This chain uses TRBV5-1 with TRBJ1-1; the D gene TCRdb calls, TRBD1, cannot be checked with no DNA. This CDR3 is built from 13 residues. Germline CDR1 is SGHRS and CDR2 is YFSETQ. CDR3 in amino acids: CASSLVGDTEAFF.

V is TRBV4-3 and J is TRBJ2-7; there is no DNA to check the TCRdb D call of TRBD1. The CDR3 is 16 residues long. CDR1 and CDR2 from the germline V gene are LGHNA and YSLEER. CDR3 in amino acids: CASSQESGQLAYEQYF.

The chain recombines TRBV5-1 with TRBJ1-5. The length of the CDR3 is 15 residues. Per the germline V gene, CDR1 is SGHRS and CDR2 is YFSETQ. Here the CDR3 reads CASSSGWGSNQPQHF.

V gene TRBV25-1 combines with J gene TRBJ2-5; with no DNA, the TCRdb D assignment of TRBD2 cannot be verified. Looked up from germline, CDR1 is MGHDK and CDR2 is SYGVNS. CDR3 length: 16 residues. The chain's CDR3 is CASSKGEGMIQETQYF. Full variable domain (remainder filled in from reference TRBV25-1 and TRBJ2-5): EADIYQTPRYLVIGTGKKITLECSQTMGHDKMYWYQQDPGMELHLIHYSYGVNSTEKGDLSSESTVSRIRTEHFPLTLESARPSHTSQYLCASSKGEGMIQETQYFGPGTRLLVL.

The chain employs TRBV5-1 and TRBJ1-4. The CDR3 runs to 14 residues. Germline assignment: CDR1 SGHRS and CDR2 YFSETQ. Here the CDR3 reads CASTVGTRGEKLFF.

The chain employs TRBV13 and TRBJ2-2; no DNA is available, so the TRBD1 call from TCRdb remains unchecked. Looked up from germline, CDR1 is PRHDT and CDR2 is FYEKMQ (reference sequence). CDR3 size: 15 residues. Here the CDR3 reads CASSLRRGFTGELFF. Looking up the rest from reference TRBV13 and TRBJ2-2 gives the full variable domain: AAGVIQSPRHLIKEKRETATLKCYPIPRHDTVYWYQQGPGQDPQFLISFYEKMQSDKGSIPDRFSAQQFSDYHSELNMSSLELGDSALYFCASSLRRGFTGELFFGEGSRLTVL.

The V gene is TRBV6-5, the J gene TRBJ2-3; the TCRdb D gene call, TRBD2, has no DNA to confirm it. The germline V gene encodes CDR1 MNHEY and CDR2 SVGAGI. The CDR3 loop spans 15 amino acids. The CDR3: CASSYSASRTDTQYF.

The rearrangement uses TRBV5-4 and TRBJ1-6; the TCRdb D gene call, TRBD1, has no DNA to confirm it. The CDR3 extends over 16 amino acids. Germline V gene data show CDR1 as SGHNT and CDR2 as YYREEE (reference sequence). The CDR3 sequence: CASSLTGTGANSPLHF.

The CDR3 is CASSQGPADTQYF. The J gene is TRBJ2-3, the V gene TRBV4-3. This CDR3 contains 13 residues. Germline V gene sequence: CDR1 LGHNA, CDR2 YSLEER.

J is TRBJ1-1 and V is TRBV20-1. The germline V gene has CDR1 DFQATT and CDR2 SNEGSKA (reference sequence). This CDR3 contains 14 residues. CDR3 amino acids: CSARDIRGNTEAFF.

This chain connects TRBV18 to TRBJ2-7. CDR1 is KGHSH and CDR2 is LQKENI in the germline V gene. The CDR3 length is 13 residues. CDR3 protein: CASSPPSSYEQYF.

The V gene is TRBV29-1, the J gene TRBJ1-5. The germline V gene has CDR1 SQVTM and CDR2 ANQGSEA. This CDR3 is built from 14 residues. This chain's CDR3 is CSVKTGPGNQPQHF.

V gene TRBV11-2 combines with J gene TRBJ2-1. Germline-derived CDR1 and CDR2 are SGHAT and FQNNGV. This CDR3 contains 13 residues. CDR3 sequence: CASSLGLANEQFF.

CDR3 in amino acids: CASREGLGIIFF. The rearrangement links TRBV12-3 or TRBV12-4 to TRBJ2-1; TCRdb's D call, TRBD2, is unchecked because there is no DNA. This CDR3 comprises 12 residues.

This chain connects TRBV5-1 to TRBJ2-3; the TRBD1 assignment by TCRdb is unverifiable without DNA. Germline loops: CDR1 SGHRS, CDR2 YFSETQ. The CDR3 loop spans 17 amino acids. CDR3: CASSLAFTGGITDTQYF.

The chain carries TRBV5-1 and TRBJ2-7; there is no DNA to check the TCRdb D call of TRBD1. Germline loops: CDR1 SGHRS, CDR2 YFSETQ. This CDR3 spans 14 amino acids. Here the CDR3 reads CASSYGQGVPEQYF. Looking up the rest from reference TRBV5-1 and TRBJ2-7 gives the full variable domain: KAGVTQTPRYLIKTRGQQVTLSCSPISGHRSVSWYQQTPGQGLQFLFEYFSETQRNKGNFPGRFSGRQFSNSRSEMNVSTLELGDSALYLCASSYGQGVPEQYFGPGTRLTVT.

Here the CDR3 reads CASSLALGGGWDEQFF. J is TRBJ2-1 and V is TRBV7-8; TCRdb returns TRBD1, unconfirmable since there is no DNA. The CDR3 totals 16 residues. Germline V gives CDR1 SGHVS, CDR2 FQNEAQ.